The 27 T cell receptor beta chains below were found in one sample sequenced in a study of control samples from healthy donors and cancer patients. The data were produced by immunoSEQ multiplex PCR, yet TCRdb's version contains in-frame clones alone and is incomplete. The sample lists some 200,000 clones, 90% to 95% seen once, with more than 1.4% in the top ten. The specimen sequenced was blood. The receptors were sampled from a man in his late teens or twenties in good health.

CDR3 DNA sequence: TGTGCCAGCAGCTGGACTAGCGGGGCTAATGAGCAGTTCTTC. Encoded protein: CASSWTSGANEQFF. The chain carries TRBV9 and TRBJ2-1, with 12 bases that match TRBD2. This CDR3 is built from 14 residues. Per the germline V gene, CDR1 is SGDLS and CDR2 is YYNGEE. V shed 4 bases and J 7 bases; nucleotides not matched to a gene: 3.

The J gene is TRBJ1-1, the V gene TRBV3-1 (or the pseudogene TRBV3-2); 7 nucleotides line up with TRBD1. Germline CDR1 reads LGHDT; CDR2 reads YNNKEL (reference sequence). Trimming at V came to 0 bases and at J to 11 bases, leaving 15 bases not matched to a gene. The CDR3 extends over 16 amino acids. In DNA form, the CDR3 reads TGTGCCAGCAGCCAAGATTGGGGCAGGGGGGGTGTTGGCGCTTTCTTT. Its translation is CASSQDWGRGGVGAFF.

This clone was observed once. The chain joins TRBV2 to TRBJ2-2; 7 nucleotides agree with TRBD2. This CDR3 has 14 amino acids. The germline CDR1 and CDR2 sequences are SNHLY and FYNNEI. V trimming: 8 bases; J trimming: 0 bases; junction bases outside the gene matches: 3. The CDR3 bases are TGTGCCAGCGACCGGGGGGCGAACACCGGGGAGCTGTTTTTT. Encoded protein: CASDRGANTGELFF.

The gene calls are TRBV6-5 and TRBJ1-5; D gene ambiguous. V was clipped by 6 bases and J by 6 bases, with 15 bases between them. Germline CDR1 and CDR2: MNHEY and SVGAGI. This CDR3 spans 14 amino acids. The DNA for the CDR3 is TGTGCCAGCAGCCGAGTCCCTCTTGCTCAGCCCCAGCATTTT. Protein product: CASSRVPLAQPQHF.

The chain is built from TRBV18 and TRBJ2-4; D not certain. CDR3 size: 16 residues. The V and J ends lost 2 bases and 3 bases respectively, with 14 bases between them. Germline V CDR1 and CDR2: KGHSH, LQKENI. The CDR3 reads CASSPNSLLVKNIQYF. As DNA, the CDR3 is TGTGCCAGCTCACCAAATTCACTGCTTGTCAAAAACATTCAGTACTTC.

This clone was picked up one time. The V call is TRBV3-1 (or the pseudogene TRBV3-2), the J call TRBJ2-4, with 7 bases aligning to TRBD2. V lost 2 bases and J lost 10; bases outside the gene matches: 5. From germline, CDR1 is LGHDT and CDR2 YNNKEL (reference sequence). CDR3 length equals 13 residues. CDR3: CASSQSWGGIQYF. CDR3 DNA: TGTGCCAGCAGCCAATCCTGGGGGGGGATTCAGTACTTC.

The chain links TRBV10-3 to TRBJ2-3; 7 nucleotides agree with TRBD2. The germline V gene has CDR1 ENHRY and CDR2 SYGVKD. The CDR3 sequence is 14 residues long. The J segment lost 1 base and the V segment lost 10 bases, leaving 8 bases of the junction unmatched. CDR3 amino acids: CATTRTSRTDTQYF. The CDR3 nucleotides read TGTGCCACCACCAGGACTAGTCGCACAGATACGCAGTATTTT.

This chain uses TRBV18 with TRBJ2-7; 9 bases line up with TRBD1. The CDR3 totals 14 residues. With V trimmed by 6 bases and J by 5 bases, 8 bases remained unmatched. The germline V gene has CDR1 KGHSH and CDR2 LQKENI. The CDR3 protein is CASSQTGGRDEQYF. In nucleotides, the CDR3 is TGTGCCAGCTCCCAGACAGGGGGTAGGGACGAGCAGTACTTC.

V is TRBV10-3 and J is TRBJ1-1, with D maybe TRBD1 (6 bases). The germline V and J ends were trimmed by 2 bases and 5 bases, with 24 bases remaining between them. CDR1 and CDR2 from the germline V gene are ENHRY and SYGVKD. The CDR3 extends over 18 amino acids. CDR3 sequence (DNA): TGTGCCATCAGTGAGATAAGCCCCAGGGGAAGCGGGTATACTGAAGCTTTCTTT. Encoded protein: CAISEISPRGSGYTEAFF.

The chain employs TRBV5-1 and TRBJ1-1, with 7 bases lining up with TRBD1. Per the germline V gene, CDR1 is SGHRS and CDR2 is YFSETQ. CDR3 size: 17 residues. J was trimmed by 0 bases and V by 0 bases; bases with no gene match: 8. The CDR3 here is CASSLATGDTMNTEAFF. CDR3 sequence (DNA): TGCGCCAGCAGCTTGGCTACAGGGGATACCATGAACACTGAAGCTTTCTTT.

The chain links TRBV19 to TRBJ2-7; D tentatively reads TRBD1 or TRBD2 (5 bases each). This CDR3 is built from 16 residues. Germline V lookup: CDR1 LNHDA, CDR2 SQIVND (reference sequence). Between the trimmed V and J ends, which lost 3 bases and 2 bases, there was a span of 17 bases. The CDR3 sequence: CASSITTGPTTYEQYF. In DNA form, the CDR3 reads TGTGCCAGTAGTATTACCACGGGGCCAACAACCTACGAGCAGTACTTC.

The chain has TRBV7-3 and TRBJ1-2; TRBD1 agrees at 7 bases. Germline CDR1 and CDR2: SGHTA and FQGTGA. With V trimmed by 0 bases and J by 8 bases, 9 bases remained unmatched. This CDR3 region has 15 residues. This chain's CDR3 is CASSLTVGTGEGYTF. The CDR3 nucleotides are TGTGCCAGCAGCTTAACCGTTGGAACAGGGGAGGGCTACACCTTC.

This clone was observed a single time. The chain has TRBV5-6 and TRBJ2-7; 9 nucleotides match TRBD1. Germline-derived CDR1 and CDR2 are SGHDT and YYEEEE. CDR3 length: 14 residues. After removal of 3 bases from V and 5 bases from J, the junction contained 6 bases not matched to a gene. CDR3: CASSSRTGVHEQYF. CDR3 in DNA: TGTGCCAGCAGCTCCAGGACAGGGGTCCACGAGCAGTACTTC.

The chain combines TRBV7-8 with TRBJ1-6, with D tentatively TRBD1 (5 bases). Germline V gene sequence: CDR1 SGHVS, CDR2 FQNEAQ. V lost 3 bases and J 6 bases, leaving 9 bases between the germline ends. The CDR3 sequence is 14 residues long. As DNA, the CDR3 is TGTGCCAGCAGCTTCAGGGTTACTAATTCACCCCTCCACTTT. Amino acids: CASSFRVTNSPLHF.

This clone has a single count. J is TRBJ1-1 and V is TRBV28; 11 nucleotides align to TRBD1. CDR3 size: 14 residues. V trimming: 1 base; J trimming: 11 bases; junction bases outside the gene matches: 6. Germline values: CDR1 MDHEN, CDR2 SYDVKM. The CDR3 spells CASSLSGTGGRAFF. The CDR3 DNA sequence: TGTGCCAGCAGTTTATCGGGGACAGGGGGAAGGGCTTTCTTT.

The chain uses TRBV28 and TRBJ1-3; D not certain. CDR3 size: 15 residues. Germline V gene data show CDR1 as MDHEN and CDR2 as SYDVKM. Trimming shortened V by 5 bases and J by 0 bases, and 11 bases separated the two germline ends. The CDR3 protein is CASSLGLSSGNTIYF. The CDR3 nucleotides are TGTGCCAGCAGTCTAGGACTCAGCTCTGGAAACACCATATATTTT. Full variable domain (rest looked up from reference TRBV28 and TRBJ1-3): DVKVTQSSRYLVKRTGEKVFLECVQDMDHENMFWYRQDPGLGLRLIYFSYDVKMKEKGDIPEGYSVSREKKERFSLILESASTNQTSMYLCASSLGLSSGNTIYFGEGSWLTVV.

The chain employs TRBV7-2 and TRBJ2-7; D not certain. Deletions cut 3 bases from V and 4 bases from J, with 7 bases between. CDR1 SGHTA and CDR2 FQGNSA come from the germline V gene. The CDR3 sequence is 12 residues long. CDR3 DNA: TGTGCCAGCAGCTTTTTTAGATACGAGCAGTACTTC. Translating it yields CASSFFRYEQYF.

V is TRBV28 and J is TRBJ2-7; TRBD1 might be the D (6 bases). V was trimmed by 8 bases and J by 3 bases, leaving 14 bases between them. Germline values: CDR1 MDHEN, CDR2 SYDVKM. The CDR3 sequence is 13 residues long. Here the CDR3 reads CASRGRGHYEQYF. The CDR3 DNA reads as TGTGCCAGCCGGGGCAGGGGCCACTACGAGCAGTACTTC. The whole variable domain, remainder taken from reference TRBV28 and TRBJ2-7, is DVKVTQSSRYLVKRTGEKVFLECVQDMDHENMFWYRQDPGLGLRLIYFSYDVKMKEKGDIPEGYSVSREKKERFSLILESASTNQTSMYLCASRGRGHYEQYFGPGTRLTVT.

The CDR3: CASSLIGATTEAFF. The CDR3 nucleotides are TGTGCCAGCAGCTTAATAGGGGCGACCACTGAAGCTTTCTTT. The gene calls are TRBV7-9 and TRBJ1-1; tentative D call: TRBD1 (5 bases). The V end was cut by 2 bases, the J end by 4 bases, with 11 bases between. CDR1 is SEHNR and CDR2 is FQNEAQ in the germline V gene (reference sequence). The CDR3 has 14 amino acids.

J is TRBJ2-3 and V is TRBV28; D possibly corresponds to TRBD2 (5 bases). CDR3 size: 14 residues. Germline lookup yields CDR1 MDHEN and CDR2 SYDVKM. Trimming cost V 5 bases and J 4 bases, with 13 bases left between them. As DNA, the CDR3 is TGTGCCAGCAGTCTAGGACTCGGGCCAGATACGCAGTATTTT. Translation: CASSLGLGPDTQYF.

The chain carries TRBV2 and TRBJ2-3; D is undetermined. Germline-derived CDR1 and CDR2 are SNHLY and FYNNEI. The CDR3 runs 13 residues. Trimming removed 5 bases at V and 1 base at J, with 7 bases between. The CDR3 sequence is CASSIKGTDTQYF. The CDR3 coding sequence is TGTGCCAGCAGTATCAAGGGCACAGATACGCAGTATTTT. Full variable domain (missing parts from reference TRBV2 and TRBJ2-3): EPEVTQTPSHQVTQMGQEVILRCVPISNHLYFYWYRQILGQKVEFLVSFYNNEISEKSEIFDDQFSVERPDGSNFTLKIRSTKLEDSAMYFCASSIKGTDTQYFGPGTRLTVL.

This clone was found once. This chain joins TRBV3-1 (or the pseudogene TRBV3-2) and TRBJ1-4, with unresolved D. Looked up from germline, CDR1 is LGHDT and CDR2 is YNNKEL (reference sequence). V was shortened by 3 bases and J by 7 bases, with 9 bases between the two germline ends. CDR3 size: 13 residues. The CDR3 DNA reads TGTGCCAGCAGCCATCCCGGTGGTGAAAAACTGTTTTTT. Translated, it gives CASSHPGGEKLFF.

The chain carries TRBV5-4 and TRBJ2-3; 10 nucleotides align to TRBD2. Germline lookup yields CDR1 SGHNT and CDR2 YYREEE (reference sequence). V shed 1 base, J shed 1 base, and the junction held 6 bases outside the gene matches. The CDR3 is 17 amino acids. The DNA of the CDR3 is TGTGCCAGCAGCTTGCTAGTTCTAGCGGGGGGCACAGATACGCAGTATTTT. It yields the protein CASSLLVLAGGTDTQYF.

The genes are TRBV6-6 and TRBJ1-5; the match to TRBD1 covers 7 bases. V was pared by 5 bases and J by 4 bases, with 8 bases of the junction left unmatched. This CDR3 comprises 15 residues. Germline V gene data show CDR1 as MNHNY and CDR2 as SVGAGI (reference sequence). CDR3 bases: TGTGCCAGCAGTGTTTCGGGACAGCCAAATCAGCCCCAGCATTTT. Its translation is CASSVSGQPNQPQHF.

J is TRBJ1-2 and V is TRBV19, with 8 bases that match TRBD1. Per the germline V gene, CDR1 is LNHDA and CDR2 is SQIVND (reference sequence). V dropped 4 bases and J dropped 3; count of bases not matched to a gene: 16. This CDR3 region has 18 residues. CDR3 loop: CASSKLQGAVLTDYGYTF. The CDR3 DNA follows: TGTGCCAGTAGTAAGCTGCAGGGGGCTGTCTTAACTGACTATGGCTACACCTTC.

The genes are TRBV5-1 and TRBJ2-1; possible D gene TRBD1, 6 bases. Between the trimmed V and J ends, which lost 5 bases and 9 bases, there was a span of 18 bases. Germline V CDR1 and CDR2: SGHRS, YFSETQ. The CDR3 runs 14 residues. The CDR3 DNA reads as TGCGCCAGCAGTGTGGGGGCTCAAGGGAGTGAGCAGTTCTTC. It yields the protein CASSVGAQGSEQFF. Using reference TRBV5-1 and TRBJ2-1 for the parts outside the CDR3, the full variable domain is KAGVTQTPRYLIKTRGQQVTLSCSPISGHRSVSWYQQTPGQGLQFLFEYFSETQRNKGNFPGRFSGRQFSNSRSEMNVSTLELGDSALYLCASSVGAQGSEQFFGPGTRLTVL.

The chain links TRBV4-1 to TRBJ2-7; D perhaps matches TRBD1 (5 bases). Germline V gene lookup returns CDR1 MGHRA and CDR2 YSYEKL. Between the trimmed V and J ends, which lost 0 bases and 2 bases, there was a span of 8 bases. This CDR3 contains 14 residues. CDR3 residues: CASSQDRAPYEQYF. CDR3 nucleotides: TGCGCCAGCAGCCAAGACAGGGCTCCCTACGAGCAGTACTTC.